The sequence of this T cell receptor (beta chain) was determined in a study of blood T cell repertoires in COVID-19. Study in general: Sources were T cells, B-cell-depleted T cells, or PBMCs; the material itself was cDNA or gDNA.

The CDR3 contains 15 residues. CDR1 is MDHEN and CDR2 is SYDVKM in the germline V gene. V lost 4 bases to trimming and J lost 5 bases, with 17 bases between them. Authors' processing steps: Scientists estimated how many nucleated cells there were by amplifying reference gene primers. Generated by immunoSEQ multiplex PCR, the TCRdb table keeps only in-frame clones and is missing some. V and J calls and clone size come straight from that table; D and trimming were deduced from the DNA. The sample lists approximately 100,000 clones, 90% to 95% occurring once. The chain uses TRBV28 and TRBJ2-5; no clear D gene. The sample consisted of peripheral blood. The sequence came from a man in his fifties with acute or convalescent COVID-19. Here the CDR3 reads CASSSPSVGAETQYF. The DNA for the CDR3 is TGTGCCAGCAGTTCCCCCTCCGTCGGTGCGGAGACCCAGTACTTC.